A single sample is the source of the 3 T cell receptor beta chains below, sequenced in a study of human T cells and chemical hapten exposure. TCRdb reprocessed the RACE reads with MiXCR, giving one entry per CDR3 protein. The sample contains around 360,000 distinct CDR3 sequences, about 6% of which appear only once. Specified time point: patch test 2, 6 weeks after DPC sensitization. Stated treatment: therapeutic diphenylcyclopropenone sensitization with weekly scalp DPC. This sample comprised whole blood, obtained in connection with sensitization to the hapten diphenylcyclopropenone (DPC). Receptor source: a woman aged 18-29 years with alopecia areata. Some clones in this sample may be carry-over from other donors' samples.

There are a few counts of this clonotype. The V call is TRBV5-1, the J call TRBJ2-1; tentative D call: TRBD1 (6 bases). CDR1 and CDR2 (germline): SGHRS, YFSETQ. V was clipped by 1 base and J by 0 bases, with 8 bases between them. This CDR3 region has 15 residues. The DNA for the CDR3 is TGCGCCAGCAGCTTGCTACAGGGCTCCTACAATGAGCAGTTCTTC. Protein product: CASSLLQGSYNEQFF. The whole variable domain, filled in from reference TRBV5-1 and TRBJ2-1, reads KAGVTQTPRYLIKTRGQQVTLSCSPISGHRSVSWYQQTPGQGLQFLFEYFSETQRNKGNFPGRFSGRQFSNSRSEMNVSTLELGDSALYLCASSLLQGSYNEQFFGPGTRLTVL.

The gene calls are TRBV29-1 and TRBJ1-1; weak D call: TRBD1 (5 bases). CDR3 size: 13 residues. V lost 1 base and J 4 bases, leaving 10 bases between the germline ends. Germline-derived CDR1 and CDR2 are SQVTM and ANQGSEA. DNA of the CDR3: TGCAGCGTTGAAGTCGGGGGTGGCACTGAAGCTTTCTTT. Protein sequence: CSVEVGGGTEAFF.

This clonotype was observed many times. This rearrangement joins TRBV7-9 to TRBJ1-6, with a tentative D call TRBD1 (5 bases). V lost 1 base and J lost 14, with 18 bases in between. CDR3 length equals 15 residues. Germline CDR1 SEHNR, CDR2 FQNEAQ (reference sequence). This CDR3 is CASSLDPRGSSSLHF. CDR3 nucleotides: TGTGCCAGCAGCTTAGATCCAAGGGGATCTTCGTCCCTCCACTTT.